These 18 T cell receptor beta chains originate from one sample sequenced in a study of CD8 T cells in ankylosing spondylitis. Study results and limitations: For ankylosing spondylitis blood, a TCR beta motif of seven to nine highly homologous variants appeared characteristic.

Their specific antigens are unknown. TCRdb redid the calling of the 5' RACE reads with MiXCR, one entry per CDR3 protein. The data show fewer than 400,000 distinct CDR3 sequences, 6.5% to 10% seen once. The material sequenced was blood, either unsorted or a sorted T cell fraction (not recorded which). These receptor sequences come from a male donor with ankylosing spondylitis.

This clonotype was detected a few times. The chain is built from TRBV27 and TRBJ2-1, with 10 positions matching TRBD2. The CDR3 runs 16 residues. V was pared by 2 bases and J by 6 bases, with 7 bases of the junction left unmatched. Germline lookup yields CDR1 MNHEY and CDR2 SMNVEV (reference sequence). Here the CDR3 DNA reads TGTGCCAGCAGTTTAGGATCCCTAGCGGGAGTCAATGAGCAGTTCTTC. Its protein product is CASSLGSLAGVNEQFF.

This clonotype has a handful of counts. The rearrangement uses TRBV12-3 or TRBV12-4 and TRBJ2-5; D might be TRBD2 (6 bases). The CDR3 sequence is 16 residues long. The ends were cut back, 3 bases at V and 2 bases at J, with 16 bases in the middle. CDR3 amino acids: CASSLTTGLSQETQYF. DNA of the CDR3: TGTGCCAGCAGTTTGACTACGGGACTCTCGCAAGAGACCCAGTACTTC.

This clonotype was counted a few times. The chain joins TRBV7-2 to TRBJ2-5; TRBD2 matches 7 bases. Losses at the gene ends were 8 bases for V and 3 bases for J; bases not matched to a gene: 6. The CDR3 extends over 13 amino acids. Germline assignment: CDR1 SGHTA and CDR2 FQGNSA. CDR3 bases: TGTGCCAGCGAACCGGGAGGAAAAGAGACCCAGTACTTC. Protein product: CASEPGGKETQYF.

In its sample, this clonotype was seen a few times. The chain links TRBV9 to TRBJ2-1; unclear D gene. This CDR3 contains 15 residues. CDR1 is SGDLS and CDR2 is YYNGEE in the germline V gene. V lost 7 bases to trimming and J lost 4 bases, with 18 bases between them. Here the CDR3 reads CASSLIPSAYNEQFF. Written as DNA, the CDR3 is TGTGCCAGCTCCTTAATCCCCTCGGCGTACAATGAGCAGTTCTTC.

This clonotype was picked up a small number of times. The chain carries TRBV3-1 and TRBJ1-5; D not resolved. The CDR3 sequence is 13 residues long. V was pared by 3 bases and J by 7 bases, with 10 bases between. Germline lookup yields CDR1 LGHDT and CDR2 YNNKEL (reference sequence). For the CDR3, the DNA is TGTGCCAGCAGCCACCCACAAAGGCAGCCCCAGCATTTT. Translation gives CASSHPQRQPQHF.

This clonotype was recorded at least ten times. This chain connects TRBV4-1 to TRBJ2-3, with 8 bases lining up with TRBD2. V shed 3 bases and J 2 bases; nucleotides not matched to a gene: 10. CDR3 length equals 17 residues. CDR1 is MGHRA, CDR2 YSYEKL, per germline. Written as DNA, the CDR3 is TGCGCCAGCAGCCAGGGTACAGGGCGGGGGGCCACAGATACGCAGTATTTT. It yields the protein CASSQGTGRGATDTQYF.

In its sample, this clonotype was seen a few times. J is TRBJ1-6 and V is TRBV29-1; TRBD1 might be the D (5 bases). The CDR3 sequence is 14 residues long. V lost 6 bases and J 5 bases, leaving 14 bases between the germline ends. Germline V gene data show CDR1 as SQVTM and CDR2 as ANQGSEA. This chain's CDR3 is CSVGDGPDNSPLHF. The CDR3 DNA follows: TGCAGCGTGGGGGACGGGCCGGATAATTCACCCCTCCACTTT.

This clonotype was picked up many times. The rearrangement joins TRBV6-1 to TRBJ2-1; 7 nucleotides line up with TRBD2. Germline loops: CDR1 MNHNS, CDR2 SASEGT. J gave up 8 bases and V 10 bases, and 17 bases lay outside the gene matches. The CDR3 is made up of 15 amino acids. The CDR3 is CATSSGGRPSHEQFF. The CDR3 bases are TGTGCCACATCCTCGGGCGGGAGACCCTCGCATGAGCAGTTCTTC.

This clonotype was seen a handful of times. This chain joins TRBV2 and TRBJ2-1; 10 bases are shared with TRBD1. The CDR3 has 14 amino acids. Germline CDR1 and CDR2: SNHLY and FYNNEI. J lost 7 bases, V lost 10 bases, and 10 bases had no gene match. The CDR3: CATGKDRGLNEQFF. The CDR3 DNA reads as TGTGCCACCGGGAAGGACAGGGGGTTGAATGAGCAGTTCTTC.

This clonotype was counted between two and nine times. V and J are TRBV12-3 or TRBV12-4 and TRBJ2-3; D is ambiguous. This CDR3 comprises 12 residues. The V gene lost 7 bases and the J gene lost 4 bases, with 9 bases spanning the gap. This chain's CDR3 is CASTNLADTQYF. The CDR3 region has the DNA TGTGCCAGCACCAACCTAGCAGATACGCAGTATTTT.

This clonotype was seen ten or more times. This chain uses TRBV2 with TRBJ2-7; the D gene is possibly TRBD1 (6 bases). Trimming removed 7 bases from V and 0 bases from J, with 7 bases in between. The CDR3 runs to 12 residues. Germline CDR1 and CDR2: SNHLY and FYNNEI. The DNA of the CDR3 is TGTGCCAGCACAGGGGACTCCTACGAGCAGTACTTC. Translation: CASTGDSYEQYF.

This clonotype came up many times. This chain connects TRBV29-1 to TRBJ2-1, with D unclear. This CDR3 is 16 amino acids long. Per the germline V gene, CDR1 is SQVTM and CDR2 is ANQGSEA. With 3 bases removed from V and 7 bases from J, the gap between germline ends came to 22 bases. The CDR3 is CSVEGFTGVFRNEQFF. The DNA for the CDR3 is TGCAGCGTTGAGGGGTTTACTGGTGTGTTTAGGAATGAGCAGTTCTTC.

In its sample, this clonotype was seen a few times. This chain connects TRBV6-5 to TRBJ1-1; no reliable D call. V lost 2 bases to trimming and J lost 4 bases, with 11 bases between them. There are 14 residues in the CDR3. Germline-derived CDR1 and CDR2 are MNHEY and SVGAGI. In DNA form, the CDR3 reads TGTGCCAGCAGTTACACGGGTGATACCACTGAAGCTTTCTTT. Its translation: CASSYTGDTTEAFF.

The chain is built from TRBV20-1 and TRBJ1-2; weak D call: TRBD1 (6 bases). The germline V and J ends were trimmed by 3 bases and 3 bases, with 8 bases remaining between them. Per germline, CDR1 DFQATT and CDR2 SNEGSKA (reference sequence). This CDR3 contains 12 residues. For the CDR3, the DNA is TGCAGTGCTAGTTCAGGGGACTATGGCTACACCTTC. Its translation is CSASSGDYGYTF.

Only a few counts were recorded for this clonotype. V is TRBV9 and J is TRBJ1-1; D gene unclear. Trimming stripped 0 bases from V and 3 bases from J, with 6 bases between. This CDR3 spans 13 amino acids. Per the germline V gene, CDR1 is SGDLS and CDR2 is YYNGEE. The CDR3 here is CASSVVSHTEAFF. In DNA form, the CDR3 reads TGTGCCAGCAGCGTAGTGTCCCACACTGAAGCTTTCTTT.

Ten or more counts support this clonotype. V usage is TRBV29-1 and J usage is TRBJ2-6; no clear D gene. Trimming took 4 bases from V and 3 from J, leaving 10 bases between them. The CDR3 extends over 14 amino acids. From germline, CDR1 is SQVTM and CDR2 ANQGSEA. CDR3 loop: CSVVEEDGANVLTF. Written as DNA, the CDR3 is TGCAGCGTTGTCGAGGAAGATGGGGCCAACGTCCTGACTTTC.

The chain has TRBV11-2 and TRBJ2-1, with 7 bases lining up with TRBD2. Germline V gives CDR1 SGHAT, CDR2 FQNNGV. Losses at the gene ends were 5 bases for V and 6 bases for J; bases not matched to a gene: 10. The CDR3 runs to 15 residues. CDR3 amino acids: CASSPPGGKSNEQFF. For the CDR3, the DNA is TGTGCCAGCAGCCCCCCCGGGGGGAAAAGCAATGAGCAGTTCTTC.

This clonotype was counted a few times. The chain has TRBV28 and TRBJ2-3, with unresolved D. There are 14 residues in the CDR3. With 4 bases removed from V and 1 base from J, the gap between germline ends came to 9 bases. Per the germline V gene, CDR1 is MDHEN and CDR2 is SYDVKM. The CDR3 spells CASSSPSGTDTQYF. CDR3 sequence (DNA): TGTGCCAGCAGTTCCCCCTCGGGCACAGATACGCAGTATTTT.